This entry lists 10 T cell receptor beta chains sequenced from one sample in a study of T-cell memory formation after mild COVID-19. TCRdb re-called the 5' RACE reads with MiXCR, one entry per CDR3 protein. The repertoire holds over 500,000 distinct CDR3 sequences, with 17% as singletons. The sample was PBMCs or a T cell subset sorted from them (not recorded which). These receptors all come from an adult woman who had mild COVID-19 (a few samples of this study predate the infection). Cell type and time point are not known.

The chain is built from TRBV6-2 or TRBV6-3 and TRBJ1-5, with D unresolved. CDR1 is MNHEY, CDR2 SVGEGT, per germline. The CDR3 sequence is 11 residues long. Deletions cut 5 bases from V and 9 bases from J, with 8 bases between. CDR3 region: CASSDTWPQHF. The CDR3 nucleotides are TGTGCCAGCAGTGATACCTGGCCCCAGCATTTT.

The CDR3 region is CASSFGGSYNSPLHF. CDR3 nucleotides: TGTGCCAGCAGTTTCGGCGGCTCCTATAATTCACCCCTCCACTTT. The chain is built from TRBV12-3 or TRBV12-4 and TRBJ1-6, with D hard to call. Trimming removed 3 bases from V and 0 bases from J, with 6 bases in between. This CDR3 has 15 residues.

This clonotype was recorded a few times. The V and J genes are TRBV3-1 and TRBJ2-7; D may match TRBD1 or TRBD2 (6 bases each). CDR3 length: 15 residues. Germline V gene sequence: CDR1 LGHDT, CDR2 YNNKEL (reference sequence). V dropped 0 bases and J dropped 3 bases, with 12 bases sitting between them. CDR3 protein: CASSQDGGQYYEQYF. The CDR3 region has the DNA TGTGCCAGCAGCCAAGACGGGGGACAATACTACGAGCAGTACTTC.

The chain combines TRBV24-1 with TRBJ2-1, with 7 bases aligning to TRBD2. Germline assignment: CDR1 KGHDR and CDR2 SFDVKD. V dropped 2 bases and J dropped 7; count of bases not matched to a gene: 7. This CDR3 comprises 15 residues. The CDR3 DNA is TGTGCCACCAGTGATTCCGGCGGGAGAAGGAATGAGCAGTTCTTC. Its translation: CATSDSGGRRNEQFF.

Only a few counts were recorded for this clonotype. The chain links TRBV12-3 or TRBV12-4 to TRBJ1-2; no firm D call. There are 13 residues in the CDR3. Trimming shortened V by 3 bases and J by 6 bases, and 11 bases separated the two germline ends. Here the CDR3 reads CASSFDPGDGYTF. As DNA, the CDR3 is TGTGCCAGCAGTTTTGACCCCGGGGATGGCTACACCTTC.

V and J are TRBV7-9 and TRBJ2-1; TRBD2 matches at 10 bases. From germline, CDR1 is SEHNR and CDR2 FQNEAQ (reference sequence). V lost 8 bases and J lost 16; bases outside the gene matches: 11. This CDR3 is built from 12 residues. The CDR3, as DNA: TGTGCCAGCCGAGCGGGAGGGCCAGTAAGCTTCTTC. Translation gives CASRAGGPVSFF.

This clonotype appeared a single time. The rearrangement uses TRBV29-1 and TRBJ2-3; D is ambiguous. V was clipped by 3 bases and J by 2 bases, with 9 bases between them. CDR3 size: 13 residues. CDR1 and CDR2 from the germline V gene are SQVTM and ANQGSEA. DNA for the CDR3: TGCAGCGTTGACGACGGATCCACAGATACGCAGTATTTT. This sequence encodes CSVDDGSTDTQYF.

V usage is TRBV14 and J usage is TRBJ1-1; no clear D. The V and J ends lost 3 bases and 5 bases respectively, with 13 bases between them. The CDR3 is 14 amino acids. From germline, CDR1 is SGHDN and CDR2 FVKESK. In DNA, the CDR3 is TGTGCCAGCAGCCACTTTGACCCGGTGACTGAAGCTTTCTTT. Protein sequence: CASSHFDPVTEAFF.

This clonotype came up a few times. The chain is built from TRBV19 and TRBJ2-2, with a weak D call TRBD1 (6 bases). CDR3 length: 16 residues. Germline CDR1 is LNHDA and CDR2 is SQIVND (reference sequence). V was pared by 1 base and J by 4 bases, with 13 bases between. The CDR3 loop is CASSIGTATLTGELFF. The CDR3 DNA follows: TGTGCCAGTAGTATAGGGACAGCCACCCTCACCGGGGAGCTGTTTTTT.

Only a few counts were recorded for this clonotype. The chain uses TRBV20-1 and TRBJ2-5; D possibly corresponds to TRBD1 (5 bases). This CDR3 has 12 residues. CDR1 DFQATT and CDR2 SNEGSKA come from the germline V gene (reference sequence). V was cut by 6 bases and J by 4 bases, with 12 bases left in between. This chain's CDR3 is CSALGAPETQYF. The CDR3, as DNA: TGCAGTGCCTTAGGGGCCCCAGAGACCCAGTACTTC.